Each of the 3 T cell receptor beta chains below was sequenced from the same sample in a study of blood T cell repertoires in COVID-19. Profiled with immunoSEQ multiplex PCR; TCRdb holds only in-frame clones, not every one. Of around 310,000 clones listed, about 90% are singletons. Sequenced input: PBMCs or T cells enriched from blood (not recorded which). Every receptor here comes from a woman between 25 and 40 years old who had recovered from COVID-19.

This rearrangement joins TRBV27 to TRBJ2-7; unclear D gene. Trimming took 3 bases from V and 3 from J, leaving 12 bases between them. CDR1 is MNHEY and CDR2 is SMNVEV in the germline V gene (reference sequence). This CDR3 comprises 14 residues. DNA of the CDR3: TGTGCCAGCAGTTTCATTTACGGAGACTACGAGCAGTACTTC. It translates to CASSFIYGDYEQYF.

V gene TRBV19 combines with J gene TRBJ2-3, with a weak D call TRBD1 (6 bases). The V gene's germline CDR1 is LNHDA and CDR2 SQIVND (reference sequence). The CDR3 is 14 amino acids. V was shortened by 3 bases and J by 4 bases, with 11 bases between the two germline ends. The CDR3 DNA follows: TGTGCCAGTAGTATTCAGACAGGTGCAGATACGCAGTATTTT. Its protein product is CASSIQTGADTQYF.

The rearrangement joins TRBV27 to TRBJ2-7, with 8 bases aligning to TRBD1. J was trimmed by 2 bases and V by 6 bases; bases with no gene match: 6. The CDR3 covers 14 residues. Germline V gene lookup returns CDR1 MNHEY and CDR2 SMNVEV (reference sequence). CDR3 DNA: TGTGCCAGCAGACGACAGGGGTTCACCTACGAGCAGTACTTC. It is translated as CASRRQGFTYEQYF.